These 17 T cell receptor beta chains share one sample of origin, sequenced in a study of T-cell memory formation after mild COVID-19. TCRdb re-called the 5' RACE reads with MiXCR, one entry per CDR3 protein. The sample contains 150,000 or so distinct CDR3 sequences, roughly 28% of which appear only once. The sequenced sample consisted of PBMCs or a T cell subset sorted from them (not recorded which). All receptors derive from an adult woman who had mild COVID-19 (a few samples of this study predate the infection). Cell type and time point are not known.

The chain has TRBV3-1 and TRBJ2-7; 8 nucleotides agree with TRBD2. Germline values: CDR1 LGHDT, CDR2 YNNKEL (reference sequence). This CDR3 contains 13 residues. V lost 3 bases to trimming and J lost 7 bases; unmatched junction nucleotides: 5. The DNA for the CDR3 is TGTGCCAGCAGCCACCGTCGGGAGGGTGAGCAGTACTTC. Translation: CASSHRREGEQYF.

J is TRBJ1-1 and V is TRBV20-1; the D gene is possibly TRBD1 (5 bases). V lost 6 bases, J lost 5 bases, and 13 bases lay in between. This CDR3 spans 12 amino acids. Germline V gene data show CDR1 as DFQATT and CDR2 as SNEGSKA (reference sequence). CDR3 DNA sequence: TGCAGTGCGGGTGGGGGGAAAACTGAAGCTTTCTTT. The encoded protein is CSAGGGKTEAFF.

CDR3 loop: CATSRGYSPEAFF. The CDR3 nucleotides are TGTGCCACCAGCAGAGGTTACAGTCCGGAAGCTTTCTTT. V is TRBV15 and J is TRBJ1-1; D uncertain. The V gene's germline CDR1 is LNHNV and CDR2 YYDKDF (reference sequence). The CDR3 has 13 amino acids. Trimming took 1 base from V and 8 from J, leaving 11 bases between them.

The chain joins TRBV25-1 to TRBJ2-1; D not certain. V was clipped by 0 bases and J by 9 bases, with 9 bases between them. The CDR3 length is 13 residues. The germline CDR1 and CDR2 sequences are MGHDK and SYGVNS. The CDR3 DNA follows: TGTGCCAGCAGTGAATATGGGGTTGTTGAGCAGTTCTTC. This encodes CASSEYGVVEQFF.

This clonotype was observed a handful of times. CDR3 protein: CASSLALGRKWDEQFF. CDR3 nucleotides: TGTGCCAGCAGCTTAGCGCTGGGGAGAAAATGGGATGAGCAGTTCTTC. The chain combines TRBV7-9 with TRBJ2-1, with D perhaps matching TRBD2 (5 bases). The length of the CDR3 is 16 residues. V lost 0 bases and J lost 8, with 17 bases in between. The germline gives CDR1 SEHNR, CDR2 FQNEAQ (reference sequence).

This chain links TRBV2 with TRBJ2-1, with D unclear. Trimming shortened V by 4 bases and J by 10 bases, and 8 bases separated the two germline ends. In germline, CDR1 is SNHLY, CDR2 FYNNEI. This CDR3 comprises 11 residues. CDR3 region: CASSVRKEQFF. The CDR3 region has the DNA TGTGCCAGCAGTGTACGGAAGGAGCAGTTCTTC.

The gene calls are TRBV5-4 and TRBJ2-1; no clear D. The V end was cut by 2 bases, the J end by 11 bases, with 20 bases between. The V gene's germline CDR1 is SGHNT and CDR2 YYREEE (reference sequence). This CDR3 comprises 15 residues. CDR3 sequence reads: CASSLSGGKRWKQFF. CDR3 sequence (DNA): TGTGCCAGCAGCTTATCGGGTGGGAAAAGATGGAAGCAGTTCTTC.

The J gene is TRBJ2-2, the V gene TRBV3-1, with no clear D. CDR1 is LGHDT and CDR2 is YNNKEL in the germline V gene (reference sequence). Trimming removed 2 bases at V and 10 bases at J, with 14 bases between. The CDR3 is 14 residues long. In DNA, the CDR3 is TGTGCCAGCAGCCAATCTGACCCCTGGGAGGAGCTGTTTTTT. Translated, it gives CASSQSDPWEELFF. Filled out from reference TRBV3-1 and TRBJ2-2, the complete variable domain reads DTAVSQTPKYLVTQMGNDKSIKCEQNLGHDTMYWYKQDSKKFLKIMFSYNNKELIINETVPNRFSPKSPDKAHLNLHINSLELGDSAVYFCASSQSDPWEELFFGEGSRLTVL.

The chain recombines TRBV20-1 with TRBJ2-7; D could derive from TRBD1 or TRBD2 (5 bases each). V shed 0 bases and J shed 0 bases, with 18 bases lying between them. This CDR3 spans 17 amino acids. Per germline, CDR1 DFQATT and CDR2 SNEGSKA (reference sequence). DNA for the CDR3: TGCAGTGCTAGAGATTCAGCAGGGCCGGCGGGCTCCTACGAGCAGTACTTC. Residues: CSARDSAGPAGSYEQYF.

V usage is TRBV20-1 and J usage is TRBJ2-1; the match to TRBD2 covers 12 bases. Germline values: CDR1 DFQATT, CDR2 SNEGSKA (reference sequence). The CDR3 contains 20 residues. With 0 bases clipped from V and 2 bases from J, the junction kept 14 bases outside the gene matches. CDR3 sequence reads: CSARDQGGLAGGPPYNEQFF. DNA for the CDR3: TGCAGTGCTAGAGACCAGGGGGGGCTAGCGGGAGGGCCTCCCTACAATGAGCAGTTCTTC.

This clonotype showed up just a few times. This chain links TRBV12-3 or TRBV12-4 with TRBJ2-3; 11 bases agree with TRBD2. This CDR3 spans 14 amino acids. V shed 1 base, J shed 8 bases, and the junction held 2 bases outside the gene matches. CDR3 residues: CASSLVLAGATQYF. The CDR3, as DNA: TGTGCCAGCAGTTTAGTACTAGCGGGAGCTACGCAGTATTTT.

The CDR3 DNA follows: TGTGCCAGCAGCCCAGACAGGATTCATGGCTACACCTTC. Its protein product is CASSPDRIHGYTF. The V gene is TRBV7-3, the J gene TRBJ1-2; the D gene is possibly TRBD1 (6 bases). V lost 5 bases and J lost 6, with 13 bases in between. This CDR3 comprises 13 residues. Looked up from germline, CDR1 is SGHTA and CDR2 is FQGTGA.

J is TRBJ2-1 and V is TRBV4-2; D gene unclear. CDR3 length: 14 residues. CDR1 and CDR2 from the germline V gene are LGHNA and YNFKEQ. V was clipped by 0 bases and J by 2 bases, with 5 bases between them. DNA for the CDR3: TGTGCCAGCAGCCAAGATAGGGCCTACAATGAGCAGTTCTTC. Its translation: CASSQDRAYNEQFF.

This sequence joins TRBV6-1 and TRBJ2-7; 15 nucleotides match TRBD2. CDR3 length: 16 amino acids. Germline lookup yields CDR1 MNHNS and CDR2 SASEGT. V shed 6 bases and J 7 bases; nucleotides not matched to a gene: 10. CDR3: CASSAGLAGGMWEQYF. The CDR3 bases are TGTGCCAGCAGCGCGGGACTAGCGGGAGGAATGTGGGAGCAGTACTTC.

This clonotype was recorded a few times. V and J are TRBV4-1 and TRBJ2-7, with TRBD1 matching over 9 bases. With V trimmed by 4 bases and J by 4 bases, 8 bases remained unmatched. This CDR3 has 15 residues. Germline lookup yields CDR1 MGHRA and CDR2 YSYEKL. The CDR3 spells CASSPGGDRAYEQYF. In DNA form, the CDR3 reads TGCGCCAGCAGCCCTGGGGGGGACAGGGCGTACGAGCAGTACTTC.

The chain combines TRBV7-2 with TRBJ2-5, with TRBD1 identical over 12 bases. CDR1 SGHTA and CDR2 FQGNSA come from the germline V gene. This CDR3 is 15 amino acids long. The trim removed 3 bases at V and 4 bases at J, leaving 3 bases unmatched. CDR3 in amino acids: CASSLGQGALETQYF. The CDR3 DNA is TGTGCCAGCAGCTTGGGACAGGGGGCATTAGAGACCCAGTACTTC.

This clonotype was seen only once. This chain uses TRBV27 with TRBJ2-7; the D gene could be TRBD1 or TRBD2 (5 bases each). The CDR3 runs to 13 residues. CDR1 MNHEY and CDR2 SMNVEV come from the germline V gene (reference sequence). V was clipped by 3 bases and J by 2 bases, with 8 bases between them. The CDR3, as DNA: TGTGCCAGCAGTTTGGGGGTCGCCTACGAGCAGTACTTC. Amino acids: CASSLGVAYEQYF.